These 5 T cell receptor beta chains were all obtained from the same sample, sequenced in a study of blood T cell repertoires in COVID-19. Assay: immunoSEQ multiplex PCR; the TCRdb copy retains only in-frame clones and omits some. Altogether about 320,000 clones are present, roughly 88% being singletons, with the ten largest covering around 1.5%. What was sequenced was peripheral blood. These receptors came from a woman aged 50 to 60 with acute or convalescent COVID-19.

The chain recombines TRBV11-3 with TRBJ2-7; TRBD2 matches at 9 bases. The CDR3 contains 15 residues. CDR1 SGHNT and CDR2 YENEEA come from the germline V gene. CDR3 nucleotides: TGTATACGGCTAGCGGGGTGCCCCACAACCTACGAGCAGTACTTC. Translated: CIRLAGCPTTYEQYF.

This chain uses TRBV29-1 with TRBJ1-2; a possible D gene is TRBD1 (6 bases). This CDR3 comprises 12 residues. Trimming cost V 3 bases and J 2 bases, with 7 bases left between them. Germline CDR1 reads SQVTM; CDR2 reads ANQGSEA. CDR3 in DNA: TGCAGCGTTGATACAGGGAACTATGGCTACACCTTC. It codes for CSVDTGNYGYTF.

The sample holds one count of this clone. This sequence joins TRBV2 and TRBJ1-2; 8 bases are a match to TRBD1. The V gene's germline CDR1 is SNHLY and CDR2 FYNNEI. CDR3 length: 19 amino acids. The J segment lost 3 bases and the V segment lost 0 bases, leaving 15 bases of the junction unmatched. The CDR3 spells CASSEALRFLARGHYGYTF. Here the CDR3 DNA reads TGTGCCAGCAGTGAAGCGCTTCGGTTTCTAGCCAGGGGGCACTATGGCTACACCTTC.

This rearrangement joins TRBV19 to TRBJ1-2; 9 bases line up with TRBD1. The V gene's germline CDR1 is LNHDA and CDR2 SQIVND (reference sequence). V gave up 8 bases and J gave up 8 bases; unmatched junction bases: 12. The CDR3 has 14 amino acids. The CDR3 loop reads CASGRQGELFGYTF. The CDR3 coding sequence is TGTGCCAGTGGAAGACAGGGGGAGCTCTTCGGCTACACCTTC.

V is TRBV7-9 and J is TRBJ2-7; D gene uncertain. The CDR3 runs 14 residues. V lost 1 base and J 2 bases, leaving 9 bases between the germline ends. Germline CDR1 SEHNR, CDR2 FQNEAQ (reference sequence). CDR3 nucleotides: TGTGCCAGCAGCTTAGGACAAGCAACCTACGAGCAGTACTTC. It codes for CASSLGQATYEQYF.